This T cell receptor (beta chain) stems from a study of T cell clusters in autoimmune cytopenias. On this clonotype itself: Its antigen is not identified.

Broader study findings: Compared with active autoimmune hepatitis patients, healthy donors showed almost three-fold more exclusive TRB clusters. Clustering suggested that physiological T cell clusters were missing in primary autoimmune cytopenia patients.

TRB rearrangements were amplified by touch-down multiplex PCR with mixed TRB-A/B primers. TCRdb reprocessed the multiplex PCR reads, with one entry per CDR3 protein and no DNA. The sample includes more than 3,000 distinct CDR3 sequences. Tens of thousands of genome equivalents of blood DNA were amplified for TRB. This TCR came from a human donor with an autoimmune cytopenia, with autoimmune hepatitis or in good health (not recorded which). Sequencing used peripheral blood.

CDR3 sequence reads: CASSLLYEQFF. The V gene is TRBV28, the J gene TRBJ2-1. CDR3 length: 11 amino acids. Per the germline V gene, CDR1 is MDHEN and CDR2 is SYDVKM.